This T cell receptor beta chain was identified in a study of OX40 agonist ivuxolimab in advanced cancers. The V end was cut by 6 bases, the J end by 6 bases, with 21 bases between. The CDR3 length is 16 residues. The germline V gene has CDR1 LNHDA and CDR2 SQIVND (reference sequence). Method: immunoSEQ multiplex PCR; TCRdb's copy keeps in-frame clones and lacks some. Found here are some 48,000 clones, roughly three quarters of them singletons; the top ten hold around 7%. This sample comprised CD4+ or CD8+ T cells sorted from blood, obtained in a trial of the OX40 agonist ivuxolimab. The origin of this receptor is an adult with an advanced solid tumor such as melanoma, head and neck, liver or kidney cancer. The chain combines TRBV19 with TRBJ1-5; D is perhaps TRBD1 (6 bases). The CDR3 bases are TGTGCCAGTAGGATCTACCGGGACAAAAAAAGTCAGCCCCAGCATTTT. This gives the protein CASRIYRDKKSQPQHF.